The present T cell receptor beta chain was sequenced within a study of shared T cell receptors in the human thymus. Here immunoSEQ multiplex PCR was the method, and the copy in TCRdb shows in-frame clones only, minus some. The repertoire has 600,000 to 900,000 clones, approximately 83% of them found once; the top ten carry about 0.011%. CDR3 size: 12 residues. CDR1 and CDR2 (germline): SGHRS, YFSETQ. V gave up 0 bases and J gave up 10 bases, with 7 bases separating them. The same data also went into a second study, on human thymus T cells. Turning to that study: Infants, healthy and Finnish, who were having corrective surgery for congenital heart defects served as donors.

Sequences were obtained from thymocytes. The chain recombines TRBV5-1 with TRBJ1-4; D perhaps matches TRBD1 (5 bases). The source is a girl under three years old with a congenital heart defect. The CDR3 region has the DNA TGCGCCAGCAGCTTGGCCGGGGGAAAACTGTTTTTT. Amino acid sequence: CASSLAGGKLFF.